The text below deals with one T cell receptor beta chain. Clones were sequenced by immunoSEQ multiplex PCR, and TCRdb holds only the in-frame ones, with some missing. The repertoire holds some 80,000 clones, just under 95% seen once, with roughly 1% in the top ten. Looked up from germline, CDR1 is MDHEN and CDR2 is SYDVKM. The V segment lost 5 bases and the J segment 4 bases; nucleotides outside the gene matches: 9. The CDR3 contains 15 residues. The sample originates from a study of T cell changes during pregnancy in multiple sclerosis. This clonotype originated in a female donor with multiple sclerosis, enrolled in a pregnancy study. Source: peripheral blood, taken in the first trimester of pregnancy. The chain combines TRBV28 with TRBJ2-7; the match to TRBD2 covers 9 bases. CDR3 sequence (DNA): TGTGCCAGCAGTAGCCCGGGACTAGCATTGTACGAGCAGTACTTC. Translating gives CASSSPGLALYEQYF.